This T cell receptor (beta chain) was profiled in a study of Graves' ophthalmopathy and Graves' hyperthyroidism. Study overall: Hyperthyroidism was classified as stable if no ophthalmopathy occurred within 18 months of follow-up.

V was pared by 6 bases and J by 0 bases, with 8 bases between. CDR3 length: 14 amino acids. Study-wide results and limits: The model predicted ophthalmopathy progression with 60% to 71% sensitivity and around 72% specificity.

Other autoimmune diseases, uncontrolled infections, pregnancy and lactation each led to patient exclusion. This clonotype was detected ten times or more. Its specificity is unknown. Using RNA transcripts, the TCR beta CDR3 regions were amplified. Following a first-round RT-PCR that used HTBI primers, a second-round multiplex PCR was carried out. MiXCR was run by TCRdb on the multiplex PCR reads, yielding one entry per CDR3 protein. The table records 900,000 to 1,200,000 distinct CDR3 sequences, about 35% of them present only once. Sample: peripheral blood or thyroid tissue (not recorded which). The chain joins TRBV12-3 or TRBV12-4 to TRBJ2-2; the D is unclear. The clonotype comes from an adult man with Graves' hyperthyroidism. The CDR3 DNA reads TGTGCCAGCAGGCCGGAGACGAACACCGGGGAGCTGTTTTTT. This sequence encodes CASRPETNTGELFF.